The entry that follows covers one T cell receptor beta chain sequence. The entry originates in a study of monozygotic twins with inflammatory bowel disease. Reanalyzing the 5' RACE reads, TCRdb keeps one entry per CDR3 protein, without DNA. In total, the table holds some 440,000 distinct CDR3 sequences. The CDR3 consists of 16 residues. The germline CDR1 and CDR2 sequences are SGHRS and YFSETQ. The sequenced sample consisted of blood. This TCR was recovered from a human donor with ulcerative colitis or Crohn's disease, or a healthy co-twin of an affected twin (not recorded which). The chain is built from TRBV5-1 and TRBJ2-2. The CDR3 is CASSLGGFANTGELFF.